The source of this T cell receptor (beta chain) is a study of blood T cell repertoires in COVID-19. Germline CDR1 and CDR2: MNHNS and SASEGT. V was clipped by 0 bases and J by 10 bases, with 12 bases between them. The CDR3 consists of 14 residues. Study processing details: Amplified reference gene primers provided the basis for estimating nucleated cell counts. Produced via immunoSEQ multiplex PCR; TCRdb's table is partial and in-frame only. D and trimming were read from the DNA, whereas the V and J calls and clone size are those reported in that table. Of fewer than 90,000 clones listed, 84% are singletons.

The rearrangement links TRBV6-1 to TRBJ1-4, with a possible D match to TRBD1 (6 bases). This TCR was sampled from a human donor in a cohort sampled during active COVID-19. Sequencing input: peripheral blood. The CDR3 bases are TGTGCCAGCAGTGAAGCCGGGGGGCCCGGAAAACTGTTTTTT. It specifies CASSEAGGPGKLFF.